This T cell receptor beta chain was sequenced during a study of response to subunit inactivated influenza vaccine. The CDR3 is 14 residues long. Study-level findings and limits: New T cells are recruited in small numbers by each seasonal influenza vaccination, according to the authors' suggestion.

Notes on this clonotype: The antigen is undetermined. A much larger clone lies a single base off, so this may be a read error.

TCRdb processed the RT-PCR reads anew with MiXCR; each CDR3 protein has one entry. The sample has fewer than 800,000 distinct CDR3 sequences, approximately 14% seen once. Sample: PBMCs from blood, taken 12 days after vaccination. The chain employs TRBV12-3 or TRBV12-4 and TRBJ1-2; D ambiguous. The sequence derives from a man between 50 and 59 years old who received an inactivated influenza vaccine. The CDR3 here is CAGSLGVRADGYTF. CDR3 nucleotide sequence: TGTGCCGGCAGTTTAGGAGTTAGAGCTGATGGCTACACCTTC.